These 14 T cell receptor beta chains originate from one sample sequenced in a study of cytotoxic CD8 clonotypes in ibrutinib-treated CLL. The table came from immunoSEQ multiplex PCR; TCRdb's copy has only in-frame clones and leaves some out. The sample holds some 160,000 clones, about 80% seen once. The input for sequencing was PBMCs, taken after 12 months of ibrutinib treatment. These receptors were collected from a human donor with chronic lymphocytic leukemia.

The chain links TRBV6-6 to TRBJ2-3; D is perhaps TRBD1 or TRBD2 (5 bases each). The germline gives CDR1 MNHNY, CDR2 SVGAGI (reference sequence). The CDR3 spans 15 residues. V dropped 7 bases and J dropped 6 bases, with 20 bases sitting between them. CDR3 bases: TGTGCCAGCACCTTGAAAGGGGAGACCCCGGATACGCAGTATTTT. This sequence encodes CASTLKGETPDTQYF.

This sequence joins TRBV28 and TRBJ1-2, with 9 positions matching TRBD1. CDR3 length equals 14 residues. The J segment lost 3 bases and the V segment lost 6 bases, leaving 5 bases of the junction unmatched. The germline CDR1 and CDR2 sequences are MDHEN and SYDVKM. CDR3 sequence reads: CASSPRDRDYGYTF. CDR3 DNA: TGTGCCAGCAGCCCCAGGGACAGGGACTATGGCTACACCTTC.

The V and J genes are TRBV4-1 and TRBJ1-1, with a possible D match to TRBD1 (5 bases). V lost 4 bases and J lost 5, with 14 bases in between. The CDR3 runs to 14 residues. Looked up from germline, CDR1 is MGHRA and CDR2 is YSYEKL. For the CDR3, the DNA is TGCGCCAGCAGCCGCCCGGTGGAGGGGACTGAAGCTTTCTTT. Protein product: CASSRPVEGTEAFF.

The rearrangement uses TRBV5-6 and TRBJ1-2, with unresolved D. This CDR3 is 11 amino acids long. Germline V CDR1 and CDR2: SGHDT, YYEEEE. Trimming removed 2 bases from V and 10 bases from J, with 9 bases in between. The CDR3 DNA reads as TGTGCCAGCAGCTTACCGGGGTCCTACACCTTC. Amino acids: CASSLPGSYTF.

This chain joins TRBV7-3 and TRBJ2-3, with D possibly TRBD2 on 5 matching bases. CDR1 SGHTA and CDR2 FQGTGA come from the germline V gene. V lost 2 bases and J lost 0, with 12 bases in between. There are 16 residues in the CDR3. The CDR3 region is CASSLRSGGSTDTQYF. CDR3 DNA sequence: TGTGCCAGCAGCTTACGGTCGGGCGGGAGCACAGATACGCAGTATTTT.

The chain couples TRBV18 to TRBJ2-7; TRBD2 is a possible D gene (6 bases). Germline-derived CDR1 and CDR2 are KGHSH and LQKENI. V shed 3 bases and J shed 5 bases, with 11 bases lying between them. The CDR3 has 13 residues. DNA of the CDR3: TGTGCCAGCTCACCGGGGGGAAGCCACGAGCAGTACTTC. Its translation: CASSPGGSHEQYF.

V gene TRBV19 combines with J gene TRBJ2-7; D gene uncertain. The germline V gene encodes CDR1 LNHDA and CDR2 SQIVND (reference sequence). Trimming left V 5 bases short and J 1 base short, with 15 bases between. The CDR3 runs 15 residues. Here the CDR3 reads CASSATRPMSYEQYF. In DNA form, the CDR3 reads TGTGCCAGTAGTGCGACACGGCCAATGTCCTACGAGCAGTACTTC.

The CDR3 DNA reads as TGTGCCAGCAGTTTACTTTCAAGCACAGATACGCAGTATTTT. This gives the protein CASSLLSSTDTQYF. The rearrangement links TRBV27 to TRBJ2-3; D remains unclear. The CDR3 has 14 residues. In germline, CDR1 is MNHEY, CDR2 SMNVEV (reference sequence). V lost 2 bases to trimming and J lost 0 bases, with 6 bases between them.

The V call is TRBV29-1, the J call TRBJ2-7; TRBD1 matches at 9 bases. This CDR3 is 15 amino acids long. CDR1 is SQVTM and CDR2 is ANQGSEA in the germline V gene. V dropped 5 bases and J dropped 4; count of bases not matched to a gene: 12. This chain's CDR3 is CSVSDPGTGYYEQYF. CDR3 nucleotide sequence: TGCAGCGTTTCAGACCCCGGGACAGGGTATTACGAGCAGTACTTC.

The V gene is TRBV4-2, the J gene TRBJ2-5; TRBD2 matches 14 bases. Germline V CDR1 and CDR2: LGHNA, YNFKEQ. The V gene end was trimmed by 1 base and the J gene end by 1 base; junction bases not matched to a gene: 2. The CDR3 is 17 residues long. CDR3 coding DNA: TGTGCCAGCAGCCAAGGGACTAGCGGGGGGATCCAAGAGACCCAGTACTTC. It encodes CASSQGTSGGIQETQYF.

The rearrangement links TRBV7-2 to TRBJ2-7; D remains unclear. The CDR3 consists of 13 residues. Germline CDR1 is SGHTA and CDR2 is FQGNSA. Trimming cost V 1 base and J 6 bases, with 10 bases left between them. CDR3 loop: CASSLGLPGEQYF. In DNA, the CDR3 is TGTGCCAGCAGCTTAGGCCTCCCGGGCGAGCAGTACTTC.

This sequence joins TRBV4-1 and TRBJ2-7; 7 bases are a match to TRBD2. The germline V gene encodes CDR1 MGHRA and CDR2 YSYEKL. The CDR3 sequence is 13 residues long. J gave up 11 bases and V 0 bases, and 7 bases lay outside the gene matches. This CDR3 reads CASSQDRGLEEYF. CDR3 bases: TGCGCCAGCAGCCAAGATAGAGGACTAGAGGAGTACTTC.

This clone was observed once. In the same sample, other DNA sequences code for this CDR3. This chain links TRBV10-3 with TRBJ2-1; D is unresolved. Deletions cut 0 bases from V and 2 bases from J, with 2 bases between. This CDR3 region has 13 residues. The germline V gene encodes CDR1 ENHRY and CDR2 SYGVKD. The CDR3 reads CAISESTYNEQFF. The CDR3 DNA sequence: TGTGCCATCAGTGAGTCGACCTACAATGAGCAGTTCTTC.

The rearrangement joins TRBV29-1 to TRBJ1-2, with TRBD1 matching over 11 bases. Trimming cost V 3 bases and J 4 bases; bases outside gene matches: 4. The length of the CDR3 is 14 residues. Germline CDR1 reads SQVTM; CDR2 reads ANQGSEA. The CDR3 loop reads CSVERTGGFYGYTF. DNA of the CDR3: TGCAGCGTTGAGAGGACAGGGGGCTTCTATGGCTACACCTTC. Full variable domain (missing parts from reference TRBV29-1 and TRBJ1-2): SAVISQKPSRDICQRGTSLTIQCQVDSQVTMMFWYRQQPGQSLTLIATANQGSEATYESGFVIDKFPISRPNLTFSTLTVSNMSPEDSSIYLCSVERTGGFYGYTFGSGTRLTVV.